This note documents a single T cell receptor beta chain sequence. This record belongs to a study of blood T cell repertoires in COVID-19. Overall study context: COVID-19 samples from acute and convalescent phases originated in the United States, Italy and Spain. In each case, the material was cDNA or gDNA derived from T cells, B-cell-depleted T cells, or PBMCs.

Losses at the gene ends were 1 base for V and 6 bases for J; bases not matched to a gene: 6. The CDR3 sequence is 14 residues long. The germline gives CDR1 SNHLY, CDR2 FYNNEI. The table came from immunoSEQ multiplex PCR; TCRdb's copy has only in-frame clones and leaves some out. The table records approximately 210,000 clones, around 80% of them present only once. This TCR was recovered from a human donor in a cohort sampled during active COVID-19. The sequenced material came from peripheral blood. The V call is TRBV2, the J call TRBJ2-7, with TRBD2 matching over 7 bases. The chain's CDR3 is CASSEGRELTEQYF. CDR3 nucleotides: TGTGCCAGCAGTGAAGGGCGGGAGCTGACCGAGCAGTACTTC. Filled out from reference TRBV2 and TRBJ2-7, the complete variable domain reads EPEVTQTPSHQVTQMGQEVILRCVPISNHLYFYWYRQILGQKVEFLVSFYNNEISEKSEIFDDQFSVERPDGSNFTLKIRSTKLEDSAMYFCASSEGRELTEQYFGPGTRLTVT.